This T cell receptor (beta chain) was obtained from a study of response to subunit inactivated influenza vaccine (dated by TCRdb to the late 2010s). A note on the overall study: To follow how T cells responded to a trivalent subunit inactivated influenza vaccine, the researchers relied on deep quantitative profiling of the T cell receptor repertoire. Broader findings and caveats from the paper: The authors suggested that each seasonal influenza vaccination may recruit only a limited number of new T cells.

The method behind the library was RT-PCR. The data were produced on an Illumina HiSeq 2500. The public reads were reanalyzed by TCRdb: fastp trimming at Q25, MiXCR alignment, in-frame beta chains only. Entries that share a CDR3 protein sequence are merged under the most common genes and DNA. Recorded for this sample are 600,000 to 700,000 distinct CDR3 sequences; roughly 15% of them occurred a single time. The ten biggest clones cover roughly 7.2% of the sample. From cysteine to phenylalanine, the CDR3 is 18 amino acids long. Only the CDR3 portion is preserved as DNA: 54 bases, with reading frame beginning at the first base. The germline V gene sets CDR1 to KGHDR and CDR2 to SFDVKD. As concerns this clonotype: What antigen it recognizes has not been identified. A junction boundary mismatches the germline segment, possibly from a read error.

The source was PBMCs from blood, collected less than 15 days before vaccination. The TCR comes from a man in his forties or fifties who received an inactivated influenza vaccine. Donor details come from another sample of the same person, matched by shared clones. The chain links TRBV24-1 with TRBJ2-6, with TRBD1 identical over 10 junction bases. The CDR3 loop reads CATRDLDRGLSGANVLTF. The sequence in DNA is TGTGCCACCAGGGATTTAGACAGGGGGCTTTCTGGGGCCAACGTCCTGACTTTC.